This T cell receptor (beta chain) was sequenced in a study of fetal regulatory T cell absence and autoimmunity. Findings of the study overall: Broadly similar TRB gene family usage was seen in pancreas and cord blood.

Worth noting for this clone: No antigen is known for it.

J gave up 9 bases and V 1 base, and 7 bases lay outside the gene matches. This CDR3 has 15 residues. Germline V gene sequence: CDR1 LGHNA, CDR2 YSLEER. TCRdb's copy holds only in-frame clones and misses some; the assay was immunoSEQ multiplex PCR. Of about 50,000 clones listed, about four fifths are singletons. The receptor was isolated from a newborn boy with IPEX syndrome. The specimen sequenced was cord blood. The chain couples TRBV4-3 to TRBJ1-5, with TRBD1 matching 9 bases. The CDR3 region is CASSQGTGASWPQHF. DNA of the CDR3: TGCGCCAGCAGCCAAGGGACAGGGGCCTCGTGGCCCCAGCATTTT.